The 22 T cell receptor beta chains given below trace back to one sample, sequenced in a study of T cell responses to AZD1222 COVID-19 vaccine. The assay was immunoSEQ multiplex PCR, and TCRdb's table has in-frame clones only and misses some. Altogether 100,000 to 150,000 clones are present, around 90% being singletons, with the ten largest covering about 1.6%. The material was peripheral blood, obtained on day 0 of AZD1222 vaccination. The receptors here all came from an adult in good health.

The chain joins TRBV10-1 to TRBJ1-3; D gene ambiguous. Germline CDR1 reads WNHNN; CDR2 reads SYGVQD (reference sequence). The CDR3 spans 15 residues. With 3 bases removed from V and 0 bases from J, the gap between germline ends came to 9 bases. CDR3 nucleotide sequence: TGCGCCAGCAGTGATGAAGGCATCTCTGGAAACACCATATATTTT. The encoded protein is CASSDEGISGNTIYF.

The chain combines TRBV11-2 with TRBJ1-1, with 8 bases identical to TRBD1. V lost 5 bases, J lost 4 bases, and 15 bases stayed unmatched. The germline V gene encodes CDR1 SGHAT and CDR2 FQNNGV. This CDR3 region has 17 residues. CDR3 bases: TGTGCCAGCAGCCCCAGAGGCTATGCAACAGGGGGCACTGAAGCTTTCTTT. Translation: CASSPRGYATGGTEAFF.

This clone was picked up one time. The chain uses TRBV13 and TRBJ2-7; tentatively, D is TRBD2 (5 bases). This CDR3 is 14 amino acids long. Trimming removed 2 bases at V and 0 bases at J, with 8 bases between. Per germline, CDR1 PRHDT and CDR2 FYEKMQ (reference sequence). In nucleotides, the CDR3 is TGTGCCAGCAGCTTACTGGGAGTCTCCTACGAGCAGTACTTC. Protein: CASSLLGVSYEQYF.

V usage is TRBV12-3 or TRBV12-4 and J usage is TRBJ2-7; D remains unclear. This CDR3 has 10 residues. Trimming stripped 3 bases from V and 9 bases from J, with 6 bases between. The CDR3 sequence is CASSLSRQYF. The CDR3 nucleotides read TGTGCCAGCAGTTTGTCCAGGCAGTACTTC.

The chain has TRBV7-3 and TRBJ2-4, with 13 bases lining up with TRBD2. The germline V gene has CDR1 SGHTA and CDR2 FQGTGA. J lost 0 bases, V lost 4 bases, and 9 bases had no gene match. This CDR3 has 19 amino acids. The CDR3 sequence: CASSSLSGTSGIAKNIQYF. In DNA form, the CDR3 reads TGTGCCAGCAGCTCGTTATCGGGGACTAGCGGGATAGCCAAAAACATTCAGTACTTC.

The V gene is TRBV27, the J gene TRBJ2-1; 12 nucleotides align to TRBD2. The CDR3 spans 16 residues. The V gene end was trimmed by 5 bases and the J gene end by 4 bases; junction bases not matched to a gene: 6. Germline assignment: CDR1 MNHEY and CDR2 SMNVEV (reference sequence). This chain's CDR3 is CASSRLAGGSYNEQFF. Written as DNA, the CDR3 is TGTGCCAGCAGTCGGCTAGCGGGAGGGTCATACAATGAGCAGTTCTTC.

The chain joins TRBV7-3 to TRBJ2-1, with D possibly being TRBD1 or TRBD2 (5 bases each). Germline lookup yields CDR1 SGHTA and CDR2 FQGTGA. This CDR3 has 15 amino acids. V dropped 4 bases and J dropped 2 bases, with 12 bases sitting between them. The DNA for the CDR3 is TGTGCCAGCAGCTCCGTGGGGGTCCCCTACAATGAGCAGTTCTTC. Protein sequence: CASSSVGVPYNEQFF. Together with reference TRBV7-3 and TRBJ2-1, the CDR3 gives the full variable domain: GAGVSQTPSNKVTEKGKYVELRCDPISGHTALYWYRQSLGQGPEFLIYFQGTGAADDSGLPNDRFFAVRPEGSVSTLKIQRTERGDSAVYLCASSSVGVPYNEQFFGPGTRLTVL.

The chain carries TRBV3-1 (or the pseudogene TRBV3-2) and TRBJ1-2; perhaps TRBD1 as D (5 bases). This CDR3 has 17 amino acids. Per the germline V gene, CDR1 is LGHDT and CDR2 is YNNKEL (reference sequence). The ends were cut back, 3 bases at V and 2 bases at J, with 19 bases in the middle. CDR3 sequence: CASSQDTLRGANYGYTF. DNA of the CDR3: TGTGCCAGCAGCCAGGATACGCTACGTGGGGCGAACTATGGCTACACCTTC.

Only one count was recorded for this clone. The chain uses TRBV6-5 and TRBJ1-3; D unresolved. Looked up from germline, CDR1 is MNHEY and CDR2 is SVGAGI. This CDR3 has 15 residues. Trimming shortened V by 3 bases and J by 0 bases, and 9 bases separated the two germline ends. In DNA, the CDR3 is TGTGCCAGCAGTTATGGACGGTACTCTGGAAACACCATATATTTT. Its translation: CASSYGRYSGNTIYF.

The gene calls are TRBV2 and TRBJ1-2; D uncertain. The CDR3 length is 10 residues. Trimming removed 5 bases from V and 5 bases from J, with 3 bases in between. The germline V gene encodes CDR1 SNHLY and CDR2 FYNNEI. The CDR3 DNA is TGTGCCAGCAGTATGTATGGCTACACCTTC. It translates to CASSMYGYTF.

The V gene is TRBV25-1, the J gene TRBJ2-2, with D perhaps TRBD1 (6 bases). This CDR3 is built from 13 residues. Trimming removed 5 bases at V and 8 bases at J, with 12 bases between. Germline assignment: CDR1 MGHDK and CDR2 SYGVNS. The CDR3 DNA reads TGTGCCAGCAGTCTGGACAGAGGTGGGGAGCTGTTTTTT. This gives the protein CASSLDRGGELFF.

This chain links TRBV5-4 with TRBJ2-4, with 11 bases lining up with TRBD1. In germline, CDR1 is SGHNT, CDR2 YYREEE (reference sequence). Trimming removed 4 bases from V and 6 bases from J; junction bases left unmatched: 3. CDR3 length: 14 amino acids. CDR3 region: CASSPGTGGNIQYF. In nucleotides, the CDR3 is TGTGCCAGCAGCCCTGGGACAGGGGGAAACATTCAGTACTTC. Complete variable domain (other parts from reference TRBV5-4 and TRBJ2-4): ETGVTQSPTHLIKTRGQQVTLRCSSQSGHNTVSWYQQALGQGPQFIFQYYREEENGRGNFPPRFSGLQFPNYSSELNVNALELDDSALYLCASSPGTGGNIQYFGAGTRLSVL.

This rearrangement joins TRBV19 to TRBJ2-7; a possible D gene is TRBD1 (6 bases). V was cut by 3 bases and J by 2 bases, with 11 bases left in between. Per germline, CDR1 LNHDA and CDR2 SQIVND (reference sequence). The length of the CDR3 is 14 residues. As DNA, the CDR3 is TGTGCCAGTAGTATTAATACAGGGACCTACGAGCAGTACTTC. It translates to CASSINTGTYEQYF.

This clone was detected only a few times. For the CDR3, the DNA is TGTGCCAGCGGCCCTACTAGCGGGATCACAGATACGCAGTATTTT. Its protein product is CASGPTSGITDTQYF. The rearrangement uses TRBV7-3 and TRBJ2-3; 10 bases are a match to TRBD2. From germline, CDR1 is SGHTA and CDR2 FQGTGA. The CDR3 extends over 15 amino acids. The ends lost 8 bases at V and 2 bases at J; junction bases unmatched: 7.

The genes are TRBV5-1 and TRBJ2-7; D may be TRBD2 (6 bases). The CDR3 totals 14 residues. Trimming took 0 bases from V and 4 from J, leaving 11 bases between them. Germline CDR1 reads SGHRS; CDR2 reads YFSETQ. CDR3 coding DNA: TGCGCCAGCAGCTTGGGCGGGGTCGGGTACGAGCAGTACTTC. Translation: CASSLGGVGYEQYF. Together with reference TRBV5-1 and TRBJ2-7, the CDR3 gives the full variable domain: KAGVTQTPRYLIKTRGQQVTLSCSPISGHRSVSWYQQTPGQGLQFLFEYFSETQRNKGNFPGRFSGRQFSNSRSEMNVSTLELGDSALYLCASSLGGVGYEQYFGPGTRLTVT.

The chain joins TRBV11-2 to TRBJ2-7; D remains ambiguous. The germline V gene encodes CDR1 SGHAT and CDR2 FQNNGV. The CDR3 length is 11 residues. V gave up 5 bases and J gave up 0 bases, with 2 bases separating them. CDR3 in amino acids: CASSVSYEQYF. CDR3 in DNA: TGTGCCAGCAGCGTCTCCTACGAGCAGTACTTC.

This chain joins TRBV4-1 and TRBJ2-7, with D perhaps assigned TRBD1 or TRBD2 (5 bases each). Deletions cut 1 base from V and 1 base from J, with 14 bases between. CDR3 length equals 16 residues. In germline, CDR1 is MGHRA, CDR2 YSYEKL. This CDR3 reads CASSQGYKGTSYEQYF. The CDR3 bases are TGCGCCAGCAGCCAAGGATATAAGGGGACGTCCTACGAGCAGTACTTC.

The chain couples TRBV6-5 to TRBJ1-2; D remains unclear. The germline V gene encodes CDR1 MNHEY and CDR2 SVGAGI. The germline V and J ends were trimmed by 7 bases and 2 bases, with 11 bases remaining between them. The CDR3 spans 13 residues. In DNA, the CDR3 is TGTGCCAGCAAAGGAAGTGCCAACTATGGCTACACCTTC. It is translated as CASKGSANYGYTF.

The rearrangement links TRBV28 to TRBJ1-5; D is unclear. V dropped 3 bases and J dropped 4 bases, with 1 base sitting between them. The V gene's germline CDR1 is MDHEN and CDR2 SYDVKM. The CDR3 sequence is 11 residues long. The DNA for the CDR3 is TGTGCCAGCAGTTTTAATCAGCCCCAGCATTTT. The encoded protein is CASSFNQPQHF.

This rearrangement joins TRBV24-1 to TRBJ2-7; no clear D gene. V was pared by 0 bases and J by 1 base, with 12 bases between. Germline loops: CDR1 KGHDR, CDR2 SFDVKD. The CDR3 covers 16 residues. The CDR3 sequence is CATSDLGSSASYEQYF. The CDR3 region has the DNA TGTGCCACCAGTGATTTGGGGTCGTCAGCTTCCTACGAGCAGTACTTC.

The chain couples TRBV13 to TRBJ1-2, with 12 nucleotides matching TRBD1. The CDR3 sequence is 14 residues long. Trimming removed 3 bases from V and 5 bases from J; junction bases left unmatched: 1. Germline values: CDR1 PRHDT, CDR2 FYEKMQ (reference sequence). CDR3 loop: CASSLGQGAYGYTF. The CDR3 DNA is TGTGCCAGCAGCTTGGGACAGGGGGCTTATGGCTACACCTTC.

This clone came up once. The CDR3 region has the DNA TGTGCCAGCGCCCCTGGGGAGACGTCCAATCAGCCCCAGCATTTT. Translation gives CASAPGETSNQPQHF. V and J are TRBV7-9 and TRBJ1-5, with D unresolved. Trimming shortened V by 8 bases and J by 3 bases, and 17 bases separated the two germline ends. Germline loops: CDR1 SEHNR, CDR2 FQNEAQ (reference sequence). CDR3 size: 15 residues. The complete variable domain, with remaining parts taken from reference TRBV7-9 and TRBJ1-5, reads DTGVSQNPRHKITKRGQNVTFRCDPISEHNRLYWYRQTLGQGPEFLTYFQNEAQLEKSRLLSDRFSAERPKGSFSTLEIQRTEQGDSAMYLCASAPGETSNQPQHFGDGTRLSIL.